A single sample gave rise to the 17 T cell receptor beta chains below, sequenced in a study of OX40 agonist ivuxolimab in advanced cancers. Clones were sequenced by immunoSEQ multiplex PCR, and TCRdb holds only the in-frame ones, with some missing. The sample gives 80,000 or so clones, 85% to 95% of which show up once; around 0.32% is in the top ten. The material sequenced was CD4+ or CD8+ T cells sorted from blood, taken in a trial of the OX40 agonist ivuxolimab. These receptors all stem from an adult with an advanced solid tumor such as melanoma, head and neck, liver or kidney cancer.

This clone is a singleton in its sample. This chain uses TRBV7-3 with TRBJ2-5; 14 positions match TRBD2. The CDR3 length is 16 residues. Losses at the gene ends were 5 bases for V and 6 bases for J; bases not matched to a gene: 8. Germline CDR1 SGHTA, CDR2 FQGTGA. The CDR3 reads CASSPTGLAGGQTQYF. In DNA, the CDR3 is TGTGCCAGCAGCCCAACCGGACTAGCGGGGGGCCAGACCCAGTACTTC.

The CDR3 region is CASSIDRTGAYEQYF. The CDR3, as DNA: TGTGCCAGTAGTATCGACCGGACAGGAGCCTACGAGCAGTACTTC. The chain recombines TRBV19 with TRBJ2-7, with 7 bases fitting TRBD1. CDR1 and CDR2 from the germline V gene are LNHDA and SQIVND (reference sequence). CDR3 size: 15 residues. The V gene end was trimmed by 3 bases and the J gene end by 2 bases; junction bases not matched to a gene: 7.

The chain joins TRBV27 to TRBJ2-1; TRBD2 matches 10 bases. In germline, CDR1 is MNHEY, CDR2 SMNVEV (reference sequence). V shed 7 bases, J shed 9 bases, and the junction held 12 bases outside the gene matches. The CDR3 runs 15 residues. Here the CDR3 DNA reads TGTGCCAGCACCCCCTTTCGAGCGGGGGGGGGTGAGCAGTTCTTC. Its translation: CASTPFRAGGGEQFF.

This clone was observed a few times. The CDR3 here is CASSSDGGMNTEAFF. CDR3 nucleotides: TGCGCCAGCAGCTCAGACGGGGGAATGAACACTGAAGCTTTCTTT. V gene TRBV5-1 combines with J gene TRBJ1-1, with D perhaps TRBD1 (5 bases). This CDR3 is 15 amino acids long. Germline V gives CDR1 SGHRS, CDR2 YFSETQ. Trimming shortened V by 3 bases and J by 0 bases, and 12 bases separated the two germline ends.

V is TRBV6-6 and J is TRBJ1-3; D remains unclear. The length of the CDR3 is 14 residues. CDR1 and CDR2 from the germline V gene are MNHNY and SVGAGI (reference sequence). Trimming took 0 bases from V and 8 from J, leaving 11 bases between them. The CDR3 here is CASSYSSSGDTIYF. The CDR3 DNA reads TGTGCCAGCAGTTACTCTTCTTCAGGAGACACCATATATTTT.

This clone was seen more than once but under ten times. This sequence joins TRBV6-6 and TRBJ1-1, with D unresolved. Trimming cost V 2 bases and J 10 bases, with 8 bases left between them. Per the germline V gene, CDR1 is MNHNY and CDR2 is SVGAGI (reference sequence). There are 11 residues in the CDR3. CDR3 coding DNA: TGTGCCAGCAGTTACGGAGTTGGAGCTTTCTTT. This encodes CASSYGVGAFF.

This rearrangement joins TRBV10-3 to TRBJ2-7, with TRBD2 identical over 7 bases. The trim removed 0 bases at V and 3 bases at J, leaving 5 bases unmatched. CDR1 is ENHRY, CDR2 SYGVKD, per germline. The CDR3 loop spans 15 amino acids. The CDR3 DNA reads as TGTGCCATCAGTGAGTCGACAGTAGCGGGCTACGAGCAGTACTTC. Amino acids: CAISESTVAGYEQYF.

The genes are TRBV5-1 and TRBJ2-3; weak D call: TRBD2 (7 bases). The CDR3 totals 15 residues. V gave up 3 bases and J gave up 4 bases, with 15 bases separating them. Germline values: CDR1 SGHRS, CDR2 YFSETQ. Here the CDR3 DNA reads TGCGCCAGCAGCTGGGCGGGGGCTAGCGCAGATACGCAGTATTTT. This sequence encodes CASSWAGASADTQYF.

This sequence joins TRBV18 and TRBJ2-6; D perhaps matches TRBD1 (6 bases). Germline lookup yields CDR1 KGHSH and CDR2 LQKENI. The CDR3 covers 16 residues. The V and J ends lost 5 bases and 0 bases respectively, with 11 bases between them. The CDR3 nucleotides are TGTGCCAGCTCAAACAAACAGGGCTCTGGGGCCAACGTCCTGACTTTC. This translates into CASSNKQGSGANVLTF.

V and J are TRBV10-3 and TRBJ1-4; 9 nucleotides align to TRBD1. The J segment lost 8 bases and the V segment lost 11 bases, leaving 12 bases of the junction unmatched. Germline V CDR1 and CDR2: ENHRY, SYGVKD. This CDR3 has 14 amino acids. The CDR3 nucleotides read TGTGCCGCCCGTGGGGGGACAGGGATCGAAAAACTGTTTTTT. Its translation: CAARGGTGIEKLFF.

This clone was recorded only once. The chain is built from TRBV5-4 and TRBJ1-4; D is ambiguous. This CDR3 is 13 amino acids long. Germline V gene lookup returns CDR1 SGHNT and CDR2 YYREEE (reference sequence). V dropped 2 bases and J dropped 6 bases, with 8 bases sitting between them. The CDR3 loop reads CASSLNRDEKLFF. The CDR3 DNA is TGTGCCAGCAGCTTAAACAGAGATGAAAAACTGTTTTTT.

This sequence joins TRBV5-8 and TRBJ1-2; D might be TRBD1 (5 bases). This CDR3 has 13 amino acids. CDR1 and CDR2 (germline): SGHTS, YDEGEE. Trimming took off 2 bases at V and 4 bases at J, with 9 bases between the two ends. The chain's CDR3 is CASSFGTTYGYTF. The CDR3 DNA reads as TGTGCCAGCAGCTTCGGGACGACCTATGGCTACACCTTC.

This chain links TRBV5-1 with TRBJ2-5; no clear D. Germline lookup yields CDR1 SGHRS and CDR2 YFSETQ. The CDR3 is 17 amino acids. Trimming removed 0 bases at V and 0 bases at J, with 15 bases between. CDR3 residues: CASSLAVGWQNQETQYF. The CDR3 nucleotides read TGCGCCAGCAGCTTGGCCGTGGGGTGGCAGAACCAAGAGACCCAGTACTTC.

The genes are TRBV9 and TRBJ2-3; 8 bases agree with TRBD2. The CDR3 length is 16 residues. V trimming: 2 bases; J trimming: 1 base; junction bases outside the gene matches: 6. The germline V gene encodes CDR1 SGDLS and CDR2 YYNGEE. CDR3 region: CASSVAGTRGTDTQYF. In DNA, the CDR3 is TGTGCCAGCAGCGTTGCCGGGACTAGGGGCACAGATACGCAGTATTTT.

The rearrangement joins TRBV30 to TRBJ2-1; the match to TRBD2 covers 8 bases. Trimming cost V 3 bases and J 4 bases; bases outside gene matches: 14. The CDR3 contains 17 residues. Germline loops: CDR1 GTSNPN, CDR2 SVGIG (reference sequence). As DNA, the CDR3 is TGTGCCTGGAGCGTCCTTCTTACTAGCGGAGGGTACAATGAGCAGTTCTTC. Its protein product is CAWSVLLTSGGYNEQFF.

Concerning this clone itself: This sample also contains other DNA sequences that code for the same CDR3. V and J are TRBV28 and TRBJ2-7; D unresolved. V was shortened by 3 bases and J by 3 bases, with 6 bases between the two germline ends. Germline CDR1 is MDHEN and CDR2 is SYDVKM. The CDR3 contains 12 residues. In DNA form, the CDR3 reads TGTGCCAGCAGTTTCCAGAACTACGAGCAGTACTTC. Its protein product is CASSFQNYEQYF.

The J gene is TRBJ1-1, the V gene TRBV19; no reliable D call. The CDR3 consists of 13 residues. The germline V gene has CDR1 LNHDA and CDR2 SQIVND (reference sequence). Trimming cost V 3 bases and J 2 bases, with 7 bases left between them. The CDR3 reads CASSILLNTEAFF. The CDR3 region has the DNA TGTGCCAGTAGTATTCTTCTAAACACTGAAGCTTTCTTT.